The next 21 T cell receptor beta chains were all read from a single sample in a study of blood T cell repertoires in COVID-19. The assay was immunoSEQ multiplex PCR, and TCRdb's table has in-frame clones only and misses some. This sample has 130,000 or so clones, with roughly 79% found just once. Sequenced input: peripheral blood. The receptors stem from a human donor in a cohort sampled during active COVID-19.

The rearrangement links TRBV27 to TRBJ1-5; D perhaps matches TRBD1 (5 bases). CDR1 and CDR2 (germline): MNHEY, SMNVEV (reference sequence). V was pared by 3 bases and J by 6 bases, with 9 bases between. CDR3 length: 13 amino acids. CDR3 sequence (DNA): TGTGCCAGCAGTTTCGGGGGGAGTCAGCCCCAGCATTTT. Protein sequence: CASSFGGSQPQHF.

This clone was seen just once. J is TRBJ2-5 and V is TRBV6-5; D is perhaps TRBD1 (6 bases). V was pared by 10 bases and J by 4 bases, with 13 bases between. The CDR3 is made up of 12 amino acids. CDR1 is MNHEY and CDR2 is SVGAGI in the germline V gene. CDR3 DNA: TGTGCCACAAACAGGGAGTCAGAGACCCAGTACTTC. Amino acid sequence: CATNRESETQYF.

The V gene is TRBV25-1, the J gene TRBJ1-2; 8 bases line up with TRBD1. V lost 6 bases and J lost 5; bases outside the gene matches: 8. The germline V gene has CDR1 MGHDK and CDR2 SYGVNS. The CDR3 contains 14 residues. The CDR3 loop is CASSADRELYGYTF. The CDR3 DNA is TGTGCCAGCAGCGCGGACAGGGAGTTATATGGCTACACCTTC.

The chain links TRBV7-2 to TRBJ2-7; D is possibly TRBD1 (5 bases). V dropped 0 bases and J dropped 6 bases, with 15 bases sitting between them. CDR3 size: 15 residues. CDR1 is SGHTA and CDR2 is FQGNSA in the germline V gene. CDR3 region: CASSLAQAGSAEQYF. CDR3 coding DNA: TGTGCCAGCAGCTTAGCGCAAGCAGGGTCGGCCGAGCAGTACTTC.

The chain employs TRBV6-2 or TRBV6-3 and TRBJ2-5; a weak D match, TRBD1 (5 bases). CDR3 size: 14 residues. Germline CDR1 reads MNHEY; CDR2 reads SVGEGT. The V end lost 0 bases, the J end lost 2 bases, and 7 bases lay between the germline ends. CDR3 sequence (DNA): TGTGCCAGCAGTTACTCGAGACAGCAAGAGACCCAGTACTTC. Translated, it gives CASSYSRQQETQYF.

The V gene is TRBV7-9, the J gene TRBJ1-3, with D perhaps matching TRBD1 (5 bases). The CDR3 contains 12 residues. Trimming took 5 bases from V and 7 from J, leaving 9 bases between them. Germline V gene lookup returns CDR1 SEHNR and CDR2 FQNEAQ (reference sequence). The CDR3: CASSPGTNTIYF. The CDR3 DNA follows: TGTGCCAGCAGCCCCGGGACTAACACCATATATTTT.

This chain joins TRBV14 and TRBJ1-6; TRBD1 might be the D (6 bases). CDR3 size: 16 residues. Trimming stripped 5 bases from V and 9 bases from J, with 20 bases between. CDR1 and CDR2 (germline): SGHDN, FVKESK. The CDR3 region is CASSSTSGGALSPLHF. The CDR3 nucleotides read TGTGCCAGCAGCTCCACCTCGGGGGGGGCTCTTTCACCCCTCCACTTT.

The V call is TRBV5-1, the J call TRBJ1-1, with 7 bases aligning to TRBD1. CDR1 is SGHRS and CDR2 is YFSETQ in the germline V gene. J was trimmed by 4 bases and V by 3 bases; bases with no gene match: 9. This CDR3 region has 15 residues. The CDR3 nucleotides read TGCGCCAGCAGCTCCCGGACAGGTGGTGGCACTGAAGCTTTCTTT. Protein product: CASSSRTGGGTEAFF. Full variable domain (outside the CDR3, taken from reference TRBV5-1 and TRBJ1-1): KAGVTQTPRYLIKTRGQQVTLSCSPISGHRSVSWYQQTPGQGLQFLFEYFSETQRNKGNFPGRFSGRQFSNSRSEMNVSTLELGDSALYLCASSSRTGGGTEAFFGQGTRLTVV.

This clone was counted a single time. The chain combines TRBV6-5 with TRBJ1-3; unclear D gene. CDR3 length: 15 residues. Germline V gives CDR1 MNHEY, CDR2 SVGAGI. V gave up 0 bases and J gave up 2 bases, with 8 bases separating them. The CDR3: CASSYSRGTGNTIYF. CDR3 DNA: TGTGCCAGCAGTTACTCACGAGGGACTGGAAACACCATATATTTT.

The rearrangement links TRBV12-3 or TRBV12-4 to TRBJ2-7, with 7 bases lining up with TRBD1. Trimming took 5 bases from V and 3 from J; bases not matched to a gene: 4. The CDR3 sequence is 13 residues long. CDR3 in amino acids: CASSRDRVYEQYF. CDR3 DNA: TGTGCCAGCAGTCGGGACAGAGTCTACGAGCAGTACTTC.

The genes are TRBV7-9 and TRBJ2-2; D might be TRBD1 (6 bases). Germline lookup yields CDR1 SEHNR and CDR2 FQNEAQ (reference sequence). CDR3 length: 16 residues. Deletions cut 5 bases from V and 1 base from J, with 14 bases between. CDR3 amino acids: CASSIRSGQNTGELFF. The CDR3 region has the DNA TGTGCCAGCAGCATTCGTTCGGGACAGAACACCGGGGAGCTGTTTTTT.

This chain connects TRBV6-5 to TRBJ1-1; a weak D match, TRBD1 (6 bases). Germline V gives CDR1 MNHEY, CDR2 SVGAGI. The CDR3 extends over 15 amino acids. V was cut by 6 bases and J by 1 base, with 15 bases left in between. CDR3 nucleotide sequence: TGTGCCAGCAGACTCAAGACAGGCGAGAACACTGAAGCTTTCTTT. Its protein product is CASRLKTGENTEAFF.

The chain links TRBV7-2 to TRBJ1-2; D is uncertain. V shed 1 base and J shed 0 bases, with 12 bases lying between them. Germline values: CDR1 SGHTA, CDR2 FQGNSA. CDR3 length: 16 amino acids. The CDR3 loop is CASSLGAVQANYGYTF. CDR3 sequence (DNA): TGTGCCAGCAGCTTAGGGGCAGTCCAAGCTAACTATGGCTACACCTTC.

This chain uses TRBV18 with TRBJ2-1; D uncertain. Trimming stripped 4 bases from V and 6 bases from J, with 7 bases between. The CDR3 has 12 amino acids. Germline V gene sequence: CDR1 KGHSH, CDR2 LQKENI. The CDR3 nucleotides read TGTGCCAGCTCACTTATTCGCAATGAGCAGTTCTTC. As protein: CASSLIRNEQFF.

This chain joins TRBV19 and TRBJ1-1; 8 nucleotides line up with TRBD1. J gave up 3 bases and V 7 bases, and 13 bases lay outside the gene matches. Germline-derived CDR1 and CDR2 are LNHDA and SQIVND (reference sequence). The CDR3 contains 16 residues. The CDR3 nucleotides are TGTGCCAGTATCCCTTCCTGGGGACAGGAACACACTGAAGCTTTCTTT. It encodes CASIPSWGQEHTEAFF.

The V gene is TRBV28, the J gene TRBJ1-1; TRBD1 matches at 7 bases. The CDR3 totals 16 residues. Trimming took 7 bases from V and 0 from J; bases not matched to a gene: 11. Germline V gene lookup returns CDR1 MDHEN and CDR2 SYDVKM. The CDR3 nucleotides are TGTGCCAGCATCGGAGCCTCGACAGGGATGAACACTGAAGCTTTCTTT. It specifies CASIGASTGMNTEAFF.

This chain uses TRBV5-6 with TRBJ1-5; maybe TRBD1 (5 bases). The germline CDR1 and CDR2 sequences are SGHDT and YYEEEE. Trimming took off 6 bases at V and 8 bases at J, with 15 bases between the two ends. This CDR3 contains 13 residues. DNA for the CDR3: TGTGCCAGCACCCGGGAGGGACGTGAGCCCCAGCATTTT. This gives the protein CASTREGREPQHF. The full variable domain, rest sourced from reference TRBV5-6 and TRBJ1-5, is DAGVTQSPTHLIKTRGQQVTLRCSPKSGHDTVSWYQQALGQGPQFIFQYYEEEERQRGNFPDRFSGHQFPNYSSELNVNALLLGDSALYLCASTREGREPQHFGDGTRLSIL.

The rearrangement joins TRBV5-4 to TRBJ2-5, with D perhaps matching TRBD1 (5 bases). This CDR3 is 15 amino acids long. Germline loops: CDR1 SGHNT, CDR2 YYREEE (reference sequence). V lost 3 bases to trimming and J lost 5 bases, with 17 bases between them. The CDR3 protein is CASSSEPGLVETQYF. The DNA for the CDR3 is TGTGCCAGCAGCTCCGAACCAGGGCTGGTTGAGACCCAGTACTTC.

V and J are TRBV28 and TRBJ1-1, with 9 bases that match TRBD1. The CDR3 has 15 amino acids. V was clipped by 5 bases and J by 1 base; unmatched bases: 5. Looked up from germline, CDR1 is MDHEN and CDR2 is SYDVKM. The CDR3 region is CASSPGTGRNTEAFF. CDR3 bases: TGTGCCAGCAGTCCAGGGACAGGGAGGAACACTGAAGCTTTCTTT.

The chain joins TRBV30 to TRBJ1-5, with D possibly being TRBD1 (5 bases). This CDR3 is 15 amino acids long. The germline V gene has CDR1 GTSNPN and CDR2 SVGIG (reference sequence). The germline V and J ends were trimmed by 1 base and 2 bases, with 12 bases remaining between them. The CDR3 sequence: CAWSGGGVGNQPQHF. The CDR3 nucleotides are TGTGCCTGGAGTGGCGGAGGGGTAGGCAATCAGCCCCAGCATTTT.

CDR3 region: CASSPRTSGNNEQFF. The CDR3 DNA reads TGTGCCAGCTCCCCGAGGACTAGTGGAAACAATGAGCAGTTCTTC. The gene calls are TRBV18 and TRBJ2-1, with 7 bases matching TRBD2. J gave up 5 bases and V 6 bases, and 10 bases lay outside the gene matches. CDR3 size: 15 residues. CDR1 and CDR2 (germline): KGHSH, LQKENI.